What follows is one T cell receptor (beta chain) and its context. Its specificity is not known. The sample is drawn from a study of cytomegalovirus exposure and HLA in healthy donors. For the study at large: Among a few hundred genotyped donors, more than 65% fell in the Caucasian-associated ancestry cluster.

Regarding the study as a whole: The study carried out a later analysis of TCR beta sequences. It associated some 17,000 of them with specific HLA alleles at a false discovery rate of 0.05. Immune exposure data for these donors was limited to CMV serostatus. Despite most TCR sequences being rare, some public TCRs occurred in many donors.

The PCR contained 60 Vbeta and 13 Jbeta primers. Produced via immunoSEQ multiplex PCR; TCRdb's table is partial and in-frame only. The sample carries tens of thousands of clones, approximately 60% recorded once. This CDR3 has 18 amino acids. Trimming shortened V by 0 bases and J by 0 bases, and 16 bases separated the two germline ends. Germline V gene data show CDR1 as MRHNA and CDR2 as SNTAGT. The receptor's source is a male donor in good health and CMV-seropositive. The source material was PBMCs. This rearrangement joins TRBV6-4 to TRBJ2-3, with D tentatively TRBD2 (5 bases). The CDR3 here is CASSDSGLAQDSTDTQYF. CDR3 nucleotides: TGTGCCAGCAGTGACTCCGGCCTAGCCCAAGATAGCACAGATACGCAGTATTTT.